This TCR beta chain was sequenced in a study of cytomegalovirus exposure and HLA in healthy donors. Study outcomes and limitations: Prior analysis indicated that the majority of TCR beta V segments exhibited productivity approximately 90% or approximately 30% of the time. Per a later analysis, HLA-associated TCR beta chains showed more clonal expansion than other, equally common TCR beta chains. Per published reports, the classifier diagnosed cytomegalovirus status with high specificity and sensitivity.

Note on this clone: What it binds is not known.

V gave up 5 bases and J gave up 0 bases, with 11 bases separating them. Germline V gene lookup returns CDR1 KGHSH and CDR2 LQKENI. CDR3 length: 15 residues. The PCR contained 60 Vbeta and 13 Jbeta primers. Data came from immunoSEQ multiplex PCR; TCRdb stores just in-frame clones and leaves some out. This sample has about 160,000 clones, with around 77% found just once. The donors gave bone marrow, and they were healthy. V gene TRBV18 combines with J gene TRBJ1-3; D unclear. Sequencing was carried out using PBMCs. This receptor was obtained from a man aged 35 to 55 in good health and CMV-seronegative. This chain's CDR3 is CASSGRPDSGNTIYF. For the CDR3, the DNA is TGTGCCAGCTCAGGGCGCCCTGACTCTGGAAACACCATATATTTT.